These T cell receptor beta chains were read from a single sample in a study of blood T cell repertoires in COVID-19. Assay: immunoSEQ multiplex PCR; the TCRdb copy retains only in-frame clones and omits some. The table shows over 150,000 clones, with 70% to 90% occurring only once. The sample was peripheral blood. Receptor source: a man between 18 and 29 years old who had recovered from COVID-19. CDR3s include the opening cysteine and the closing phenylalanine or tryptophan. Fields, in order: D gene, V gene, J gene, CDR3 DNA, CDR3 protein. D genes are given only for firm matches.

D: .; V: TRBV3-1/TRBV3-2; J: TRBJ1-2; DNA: TGTGCCAGCAGCCAAGAGGTCCAGGGATCTGGCTACACCTTC; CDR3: CASSQEVQGSGYTF
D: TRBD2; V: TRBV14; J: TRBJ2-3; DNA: TGTGCCAGCAGCCCTGGACTAGCGGAAGGCACAGATACGCAGTATTTT; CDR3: CASSPGLAEGTDTQYF
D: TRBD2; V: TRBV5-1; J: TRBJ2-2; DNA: TGCGCCAGCAGCTGGACTAGCGGGAGTTTGAACACCGGGGAGCTGTTTTTT; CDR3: CASSWTSGSLNTGELFF
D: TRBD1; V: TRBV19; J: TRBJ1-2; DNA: TGTGCCAGTAGTACGGGACAGGGAGGGCTCTATGGCTACACCTTC; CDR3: CASSTGQGGLYGYTF
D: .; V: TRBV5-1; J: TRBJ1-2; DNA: TGCGCCAGCAGCATAGACACTCCCTATGGCTACACCTTC; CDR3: CASSIDTPYGYTF
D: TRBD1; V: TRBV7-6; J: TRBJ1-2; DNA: TGTGCCAGCAGCTTAGCGAGAGGACAGGGCGAGGGGGGCTACACCTTC; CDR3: CASSLARGQGEGGYTF
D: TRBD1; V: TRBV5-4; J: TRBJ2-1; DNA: TGTGCCAGCACCTTAGGGGGCAGGTCCTACAATGAGCAGTTCTTC; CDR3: CASTLGGRSYNEQFF
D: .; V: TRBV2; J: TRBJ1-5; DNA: TGTGCCAGCAGTGAAGACAGGGAGATGTGGGGCAATCAGCCCCAGCATTTT; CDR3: CASSEDREMWGNQPQHF
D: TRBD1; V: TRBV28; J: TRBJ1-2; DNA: TGTGCCAGCCGACAGGGGGTGTCAAGCTACACCTTC; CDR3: CASRQGVSSYTF
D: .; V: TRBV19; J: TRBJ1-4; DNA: TGTGCCAGTAGTCCAGACAGGAGGCCTAATGAAAAACTGTTTTTT; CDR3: CASSPDRRPNEKLFF
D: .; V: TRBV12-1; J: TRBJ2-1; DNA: TGTGCCAGCAGCTCTATACCAGGACTAGCGGCTTTTGATGAGCAGTTCTTC; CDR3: CASSSIPGLAAFDEQFF
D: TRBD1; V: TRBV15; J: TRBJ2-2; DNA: TGTGCCACCAGCGGGACAGGGGTGAACACCGGGGAGCTGTTTTTT; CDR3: CATSGTGVNTGELFF
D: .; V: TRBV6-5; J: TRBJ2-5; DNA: TGTGCCAGCAGACCAGTTGGGCGACAAGAGACCCAGTACTTC; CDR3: CASRPVGRQETQYF
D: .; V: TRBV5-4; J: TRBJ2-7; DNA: TGTGCCAGCAGCTCAGCCTACGAGCAGTACTTC; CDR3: CASSSAYEQYF
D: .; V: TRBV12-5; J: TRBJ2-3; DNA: TGTGCTAGTGGTTTAGGTAGCTGGGGGCCCACAGATACGCAGTATTTT; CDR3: CASGLGSWGPTDTQYF